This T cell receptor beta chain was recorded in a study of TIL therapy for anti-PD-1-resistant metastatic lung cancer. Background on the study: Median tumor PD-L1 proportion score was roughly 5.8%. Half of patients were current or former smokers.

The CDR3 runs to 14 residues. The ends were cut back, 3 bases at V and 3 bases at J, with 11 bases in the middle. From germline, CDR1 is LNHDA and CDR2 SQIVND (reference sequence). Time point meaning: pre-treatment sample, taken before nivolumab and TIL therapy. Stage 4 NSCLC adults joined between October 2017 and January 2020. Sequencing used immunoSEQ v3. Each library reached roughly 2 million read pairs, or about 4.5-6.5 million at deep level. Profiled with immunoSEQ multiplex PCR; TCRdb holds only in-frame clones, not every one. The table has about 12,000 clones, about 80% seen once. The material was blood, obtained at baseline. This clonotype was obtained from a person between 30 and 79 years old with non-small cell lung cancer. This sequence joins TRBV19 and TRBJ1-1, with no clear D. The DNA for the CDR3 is TGTGCCAGTAGTATCCGTACAGTCGACACTGAAGCTTTCTTT. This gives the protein CASSIRTVDTEAFF.